This is a list of T cell receptor beta chains from one sample in a study of T cell clonotyping in hematopoietic cell transplantation. Clones were read by immunoSEQ multiplex PCR, and TCRdb kept only the in-frame ones, dropping some. The sample includes around 19,000 clones, roughly 80% of them seen just once. The sequencing used peripheral blood mononuclear cells, collected before stem cell transplant. The receptors here all came from a man aged 55 to 69 with acute myeloid leukemia. Some clones in this sample may be carry-over from other donors' samples. CDR3s include the opening cysteine and the closing phenylalanine or tryptophan. A D gene is named only where the DNA matches it firmly. A row's size may be missing; if present it is once, few, many or a size class.

size	V	J	D	DNA	CDR3
.	TRBV9	TRBJ2-1	TRBD1	TGTGCCAGCAGCGGCGACAGGGGTGAGCAGTTCTTC	CASSGDRGEQFF
.	TRBV19	TRBJ1-1	.	TGTGCCAGTACAATCCGTGGAACAGTGAACACTGAAGCTTTCTTT	CASTIRGTVNTEAFF
.	TRBV6-5	TRBJ2-7	TRBD2	TGTGCCAGCAGCAGGACTAGCGGGACTAACTACGAGCAGTACTTC	CASSRTSGTNYEQYF
.	TRBV6-5	TRBJ2-1	TRBD1	TGTGCCAGCCGAGAACAGGGGGCGAATGAGCAGTTCTTC	CASREQGANEQFF
once	TRBV4-3	TRBJ2-6	.	TGCGCCAGCAGCCAAGAACGTAGCTCTGGGGCCAACGTCCTGACTTTC	CASSQERSSGANVLTF
.	TRBV9	TRBJ2-2	TRBD2	TGTGCCAGCTCGACGGGGGGGCCGAACACCGGGGAGCTGTTTTTT	CASSTGGPNTGELFF
.	TRBV4-3	TRBJ2-1	.	TGCGCCAGCAGCCAAGTAACCCTAGATTCCTACAATGAGCAGTTCTTC	CASSQVTLDSYNEQFF
.	TRBV11-1	TRBJ2-5	.	TGTGCCAGCAGCACGGACGGTTTCAGGGAGACCCAGTACTTC	CASSTDGFRETQYF
.	TRBV30	TRBJ1-5	.	TGTGCCTGGAACAGGGAAGATCAGCCCCAGCATTTT	CAWNREDQPQHF
.	TRBV2	TRBJ2-5	TRBD2	TGTGCCAGCTCCGGTGGTGGACTAGCGGGGACCCAGTACTTC	CASSGGGLAGTQYF
.	TRBV6-1	TRBJ1-5	.	TGTGCCAGCAGTCCTGCAGGCGCTCAGCCCCAGCATTTT	CASSPAGAQPQHF
.	TRBV6-1	TRBJ2-7	TRBD2	TGTGCCAGCAGTGAATGGGGACTAGCGGGTATCTACGAGCAGTACTTC	CASSEWGLAGIYEQYF
.	TRBV5-1	TRBJ2-3	TRBD2	TGCGCCAGCAGCTTGGTACTAGCGGGGGGCACAGATACGCAGTATTTT	CASSLVLAGGTDTQYF
.	TRBV5-6	TRBJ2-7	TRBD2	TGTGCCAGCAGCTCGCTTGGGGCTAGCGGGGACTACGAGCAGTACTTC	CASSSLGASGDYEQYF
.	TRBV6-5	TRBJ1-5	.	TGTGCCAGCAGTCCTAGGGGCCAGGACAATCAGCCCCAGCATTTT	CASSPRGQDNQPQHF
few	TRBV19	TRBJ1-2	.	TGTGCCAGTCACGCGACGGGGGCACCCTATGGCTACACCTTC	CASHATGAPYGYTF
.	TRBV5-6	TRBJ2-7	.	TGTGCCAGCAGCCAGGTGAGCTACGAGCAGTACTTC	CASSQVSYEQYF
.	TRBV29-1	TRBJ1-3	.	TGCAGCGTAGCCGACAGTTCTTTCTCTGGAAACACCATATATTTT	CSVADSSFSGNTIYF
few	TRBV5-1	TRBJ2-5	TRBD2	TGCGCCAGCAGCTTGGCCGTTCGGGGTAGCGGGGAAGAGACCCAGTACTTC	CASSLAVRGSGEETQYF
.	TRBV6-5	TRBJ2-1	.	TGTGCCAGCAGTTACTCAGGGGGGCTTTACAATGAGCAGTTCTTC	CASSYSGGLYNEQFF
.	TRBV27	TRBJ1-6	TRBD1	TGTGCCAGCAGACCTGTCCCTACCGGGACAGAGAATTCACCCCTCCACTTT	CASRPVPTGTENSPLHF
.	TRBV6-5	TRBJ2-7	.	TGTGCCAGCAGTTGGGACGTGGGCTACGAGCAGTACTTC	CASSWDVGYEQYF
.	TRBV9	TRBJ2-1	.	TGTGCCAGCAGCGTAGGGATTAGCGGCTACAATGAGCAGTTCTTC	CASSVGISGYNEQFF
.	TRBV29-1	TRBJ2-3	.	TGCAGCGTTGAAGTGGATGGGGGGCTGGCAGATACGCAGTATTTT	CSVEVDGGLADTQYF
.	TRBV6-1	TRBJ1-2	.	TGTGCCAGCAGTCTCTCCTCCCCCTATGGCTACACCTTC	CASSLSSPYGYTF
.	TRBV10-1	TRBJ1-5	TRBD1	TGCGCCAGCAGATTATATCCCGGGACAGGGGCTAATCAGCCCCAGCATTTT	CASRLYPGTGANQPQHF
few	TRBV4-1	TRBJ1-6	.	TGCGCCAGCAGGGGGTTGATTAATTCACCCCTCCACTTT	CASRGLINSPLHF
.	TRBV4-2	TRBJ2-5	.	TGTGCCAGCAGCCAAGAGGTCAACAGGGAAGAGACCCAGTACTTC	CASSQEVNREETQYF
.	TRBV30	TRBJ1-3	.	TGTGCCTGGAGATTCAGAACCTTGGGAAACACCATATATTTT	CAWRFRTLGNTIYF
.	TRBV13	TRBJ1-6	.	TGTGCCAGCAGCTTAGGCCGTCGGGCAGGGACATATTCACCCCTCCACTTT	CASSLGRRAGTYSPLHF
few	TRBV7-3	TRBJ2-1	.	TGTGCCAGCATACGCACGGGACTCGAGTTCTTC	CASIRTGLEFF
.	TRBV30	TRBJ1-1	TRBD1	TGTGCCTGGAGTGAGGGCAGGGGGAGGACTGAAGCTTTCTTT	CAWSEGRGRTEAFF
.	TRBV13	TRBJ2-6	.	TGTGCCAGCAGCTTAAGCCCCAACTCGTGGGGGGCCAACGTCCTGACTTTC	CASSLSPNSWGANVLTF
few	TRBV5-8	TRBJ1-1	TRBD1	TGTGCCAGCACCTCAGTAACTTCACAGGGGGTCAACACTGAAGCTTTCTTT	CASTSVTSQGVNTEAFF
few	TRBV29-1	TRBJ1-1	.	TGCAGCGCCTTGGGCCTCCGCCAGACCGCTTTCTTT	CSALGLRQTAFF
.	TRBV6-1	TRBJ1-1	.	TGTGCCAGCAGAGGGGTCAACACTGAAGCTTTCTTT	CASRGVNTEAFF
.	TRBV4-3	TRBJ2-7	.	TGCGCCAGCAGCCAAGACCACAGTGGGTCCTACGAGCAGTACTTC	CASSQDHSGSYEQYF
.	TRBV7-2	TRBJ2-7	TRBD1	TGTGCCAGCAGCTTAGGTGGGGACAGCATAGAGCAGTACTTC	CASSLGGDSIEQYF
.	TRBV19	TRBJ1-5	.	TGTGCCAGTAGGCTAAGTAATCGCAATCAGCCCCAGCATTTT	CASRLSNRNQPQHF
.	TRBV29-1	TRBJ1-1	.	TGCAGCGTTGATGGGGGTGTGAACACTGAAGCTTTCTTT	CSVDGGVNTEAFF
once	TRBV5-6	TRBJ1-4	.	TGTGCCAGCAGCTTGGCCCGGGCTGAGGGTGAAAAACTGTTTTTT	CASSLARAEGEKLFF
.	TRBV6-5	TRBJ1-2	.	TGTGCCAGCAGTCTCCGGGGTAACTATGGCTACACCTTC	CASSLRGNYGYTF
.	TRBV25-1	TRBJ2-3	TRBD1	TGTGCCAGCAGTGGCCGGGACAGGGGCACAGATACGCAGTATTTT	CASSGRDRGTDTQYF
.	TRBV5-4	TRBJ1-2	TRBD1	TGTGCCAGCAGCCGGGACAGCTATGGCTACACCTTC	CASSRDSYGYTF
.	TRBV13	TRBJ2-1	.	TGTGCCAGCAGCTTATCTGAGGCCCATGAGCAGTTCTTC	CASSLSEAHEQFF
.	TRBV6-5	TRBJ1-1	.	TGTGCCAGCAGTTTGTGGGAGAGGAACACTGAAGCTTTCTTT	CASSLWERNTEAFF
few	TRBV5-1	TRBJ2-2	.	TGCGCCAGCAGCTTGTTCAGCACGAACACCGGGGAGCTGTTTTTT	CASSLFSTNTGELFF
.	TRBV7-3	TRBJ1-5	TRBD1	TGTGCCAGCAGCAGAACGGTGACAGGGATTAATCAGCCCCAGCATTTT	CASSRTVTGINQPQHF
.	TRBV27	TRBJ1-1	.	TGTGCCAGCAGTCCTGGGGTGGGCGATCTCGGGAACACTGAAGCTTTCTTT	CASSPGVGDLGNTEAFF
.	TRBV4-1	TRBJ1-5	.	TGCGCCAGCAGCTGGTCTATTGGACAGCCCCAGCATTTT	CASSWSIGQPQHF
once	TRBV5-4	TRBJ1-2	TRBD1	TGTGCCAGCAGCTTTGACAGGGTGAACTATGGCTACACCTTC	CASSFDRVNYGYTF
few	TRBV5-1	TRBJ2-7	.	TGCGCCAGCAGCTTGGAGACGGGAATGTCCTACGAGCAGTACTTC	CASSLETGMSYEQYF
.	TRBV28	TRBJ1-1	TRBD1	TGTGCCAGCAGTTGGGAATGGACAGGGCGGAGCACTGAAGCTTTCTTT	CASSWEWTGRSTEAFF
.	TRBV7-3	TRBJ2-1	TRBD1	TGTGCCAGCAGCTCTACAGGGGGAACCTACAATGAGCAGTTCTTC	CASSSTGGTYNEQFF
.	TRBV28	TRBJ2-6	.	TGTGCCAGCAGTTCCCATTCGGACAAGGCTTTC	CASSSHSDKAF
.	TRBV5-6	TRBJ2-2	.	TGTGCCAGCAGCAATTGGGGGGCCAGAACCGGGGAGCTGTTTTTT	CASSNWGARTGELFF
.	TRBV6-5	TRBJ2-7	TRBD2	TGTGCCAGCAGTCAAGGACTAGCGGGGGTACACGAGCAGTACTTC	CASSQGLAGVHEQYF
.	TRBV6-5	TRBJ2-5	TRBD1	TGTGCCACCTCCCCCCAGACAGGGTTGGCGGAGACCCAGTACTTC	CATSPQTGLAETQYF